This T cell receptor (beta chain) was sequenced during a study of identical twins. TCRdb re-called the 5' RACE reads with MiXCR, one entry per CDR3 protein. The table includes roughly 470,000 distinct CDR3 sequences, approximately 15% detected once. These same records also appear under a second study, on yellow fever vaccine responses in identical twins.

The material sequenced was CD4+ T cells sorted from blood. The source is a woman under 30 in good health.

The CDR3 protein is CASSPGVGREPYEQYF. The DNA for the CDR3 is TGTGCCAGCAGCCCTGGGGTGGGGCGGGAGCCCTACGAGCAGTACTTC. The chain joins TRBV7-2 to TRBJ2-7; 7 nucleotides line up with TRBD2. V gave up 5 bases and J gave up 2 bases; unmatched junction bases: 12. This CDR3 contains 16 residues. CDR1 SGHTA and CDR2 FQGNSA come from the germline V gene.